The next 23 T cell receptor beta chains were all read from a single sample in a study of blood T cell repertoires in COVID-19. Clones were read by immunoSEQ multiplex PCR, and TCRdb kept only the in-frame ones, dropping some. This table has 180,000 or so clones, 75% to 90% appearing once. The sequenced material came from PBMCs or T cells enriched from blood (not recorded which). The receptors here all came from a woman in her fifties or sixties who had recovered from COVID-19.

The gene calls are TRBV3-1 (or the pseudogene TRBV3-2) and TRBJ1-5; tentatively, D is TRBD1 (5 bases). Trimming took 10 bases from V and 1 from J, leaving 11 bases between them. This CDR3 spans 13 amino acids. Looked up from germline, CDR1 is LGHDT and CDR2 is YNNKEL (reference sequence). The CDR3 bases are TGTGCCACCGGGGGTGAGAGCAATCAGCCCCAGCATTTT. Residues: CATGGESNQPQHF.

The chain couples TRBV5-1 to TRBJ1-1; the match to TRBD1 covers 11 bases. The CDR3 spans 14 residues. Germline CDR1 SGHRS, CDR2 YFSETQ. V shed 4 bases, J shed 5 bases, and the junction held 4 bases outside the gene matches. CDR3 bases: TGCGCCAGCAGCGGGGACAGGGGGTTTACTGAAGCTTTCTTT. Translation gives CASSGDRGFTEAFF. Combining the CDR3 with reference TRBV5-1 and TRBJ1-1 gives the whole variable domain KAGVTQTPRYLIKTRGQQVTLSCSPISGHRSVSWYQQTPGQGLQFLFEYFSETQRNKGNFPGRFSGRQFSNSRSEMNVSTLELGDSALYLCASSGDRGFTEAFFGQGTRLTVV.

The J gene is TRBJ2-7, the V gene TRBV2; 7 bases fit TRBD2. Germline CDR1 SNHLY, CDR2 FYNNEI. V trimming: 3 bases; J trimming: 0 bases; junction bases outside the gene matches: 11. This CDR3 contains 17 residues. CDR3 nucleotide sequence: TGTGCCAGCAGTGATAGGGGAGGGAAGAAGAGCTCCTACGAGCAGTACTTC. Its translation is CASSDRGGKKSSYEQYF.

The chain is built from TRBV6-8 and TRBJ2-7, with D possibly TRBD1 on 5 matching bases. V lost 9 bases and J 3 bases, leaving 18 bases between the germline ends. Germline loops: CDR1 MNHGY, CDR2 SAAAGT. The CDR3 consists of 14 residues. Here the CDR3 reads CASHQGPHVYEQYF. The CDR3 DNA reads TGTGCCAGTCATCAGGGTCCCCATGTCTACGAGCAGTACTTC.

The chain carries TRBV10-2 and TRBJ1-2; perhaps TRBD1 as D (5 bases). The germline V gene encodes CDR1 WSHSY and CDR2 SAAADI. The CDR3 contains 14 residues. The V end lost 2 bases, the J end lost 2 bases, and 9 bases lay between the germline ends. CDR3 nucleotide sequence: TGCGCCAGCAGTGAGGACAGCCAAAACTATGGCTACACCTTC. It codes for CASSEDSQNYGYTF.

This chain joins TRBV10-3 and TRBJ1-6; D is uncertain. From germline, CDR1 is ENHRY and CDR2 SYGVKD. CDR3 size: 13 residues. V dropped 7 bases and J dropped 5 bases, with 9 bases sitting between them. CDR3 sequence reads: CAINAQNNSPLHF. As DNA, the CDR3 is TGTGCCATCAACGCGCAAAATAATTCACCCCTCCACTTT.

The chain combines TRBV6-5 with TRBJ1-1; D is unclear. With 7 bases removed from V and 0 bases from J, the gap between germline ends came to 15 bases. This CDR3 comprises 15 residues. Looked up from germline, CDR1 is MNHEY and CDR2 is SVGAGI. CDR3 residues: CASTRRRLMNTEAFF. The DNA of the CDR3 is TGTGCCAGCACCCGACGTCGACTGATGAACACTGAAGCTTTCTTT.

On this clone itself: The sample carries other DNA sequences with the same CDR3. The chain recombines TRBV5-1 with TRBJ2-2; 7 bases align to TRBD1. The V gene's germline CDR1 is SGHRS and CDR2 YFSETQ. The CDR3 length is 15 residues. The J segment lost 2 bases and the V segment lost 4 bases, leaving 5 bases of the junction unmatched. This CDR3 reads CASSVRDSNTGELFF. The CDR3 DNA sequence: TGCGCCAGCAGCGTCCGGGACAGTAACACCGGGGAGCTGTTTTTT.

The chain has TRBV9 and TRBJ1-4; tentative D call: TRBD1 (6 bases). Looked up from germline, CDR1 is SGDLS and CDR2 is YYNGEE. Deletions cut 1 base from V and 4 bases from J, with 8 bases between. CDR3 size: 14 residues. Here the CDR3 reads CASSVRQDNEKLFF. CDR3 DNA sequence: TGTGCCAGCAGCGTACGACAGGATAATGAAAAACTGTTTTTT. The complete variable domain, with remaining parts taken from reference TRBV9 and TRBJ1-4, reads DSGVTQTPKHLITATGQRVTLRCSPRSGDLSVYWYQQSLDQGLQFLIQYYNGEERAKGNILERFSAQQFPDLHSELNLSSLELGDSALYFCASSVRQDNEKLFFGSGTQLSVL.

CDR3 sequence (DNA): TGCGCCAGCAGCCTGTACAGGGGGCCGGGAGATACGCAGTATTTT. Protein: CASSLYRGPGDTQYF. This rearrangement joins TRBV5-1 to TRBJ2-3; 9 nucleotides match TRBD1. This CDR3 is 15 amino acids long. The germline gives CDR1 SGHRS, CDR2 YFSETQ. Trimming cost V 4 bases and J 5 bases; bases outside gene matches: 8.

V is TRBV7-2 and J is TRBJ2-3; D is unresolved. The CDR3 runs 13 residues. Germline CDR1 is SGHTA and CDR2 is FQGNSA. Trimming left V 2 bases short and J 6 bases short, with 9 bases between. CDR3 nucleotide sequence: TGTGCCAGCAGCTTAAACTCCGCGGATACGCAGTATTTT. This translates into CASSLNSADTQYF.

The chain joins TRBV18 to TRBJ2-4; maybe TRBD2 (5 bases). Germline CDR1 reads KGHSH; CDR2 reads LQKENI. V gave up 3 bases and J gave up 0 bases, with 12 bases separating them. This CDR3 has 16 amino acids. CDR3 DNA sequence: TGTGCCAGCTCACCTCCCTTACTAGTAGCCAAAAACATTCAGTACTTC. Amino acids: CASSPPLLVAKNIQYF.

The chain has TRBV5-4 and TRBJ2-2, with 9 bases fitting TRBD1. CDR1 is SGHNT, CDR2 YYREEE, per germline (reference sequence). V lost 0 bases to trimming and J lost 5 bases; unmatched junction nucleotides: 2. This CDR3 has 15 amino acids. The CDR3 sequence: CASSLGGTGTGELFF. The CDR3 nucleotides are TGTGCCAGCAGCTTGGGGGGGACAGGGACCGGGGAGCTGTTTTTT.

The CDR3 DNA is TGCGCCAAAATCGGTGACAGGGGTCGGAATCAGCCCCAGCATTTT. Translated: CAKIGDRGRNQPQHF. V is TRBV10-2 and J is TRBJ1-5; 8 bases line up with TRBD1. Trimming removed 10 bases from V and 4 bases from J; junction bases left unmatched: 12. CDR1 is WSHSY and CDR2 is SAAADI in the germline V gene. There are 15 residues in the CDR3.

The chain links TRBV24-1 to TRBJ2-5; 11 nucleotides line up with TRBD2. This CDR3 contains 17 residues. V lost 5 bases and J lost 2; bases outside the gene matches: 9. Germline lookup yields CDR1 KGHDR and CDR2 SFDVKD. CDR3 in DNA: TGTGCCACCAGTGGCCAACTAGCGGGAGAGGGGCAAGAGACCCAGTACTTC. Protein product: CATSGQLAGEGQETQYF.

For the CDR3, the DNA is TGTGCCAGCTCACCATGGACTAGCGGGGGACCCGGGGATACGCAGTATTTT. This sequence encodes CASSPWTSGGPGDTQYF. The rearrangement uses TRBV18 and TRBJ2-3; 13 bases agree with TRBD2. CDR3 length equals 17 residues. CDR1 and CDR2 (germline): KGHSH, LQKENI. Trimming at V came to 2 bases and at J to 6 bases, leaving 8 bases not matched to a gene.

The chain has TRBV2 and TRBJ1-1, with D unresolved. The CDR3 runs to 14 residues. The germline V gene has CDR1 SNHLY and CDR2 FYNNEI. V gave up 7 bases and J gave up 1 base, with 13 bases separating them. The CDR3 region has the DNA TGTGCCAGCAAATCGGGGATACAGAACACTGAAGCTTTCTTT. Translated, it gives CASKSGIQNTEAFF.

This clone showed up just once. The rearrangement uses TRBV12-3 or TRBV12-4 and TRBJ2-7, with a tentative D call TRBD1 (5 bases). Between the trimmed V and J ends, which lost 5 bases and 0 bases, there was a span of 8 bases. The CDR3 has 13 amino acids. CDR3 DNA: TGTGCCAGCAGTCCTGACAGCTCCTACGAGCAGTACTTC. Encoded protein: CASSPDSSYEQYF.

V is TRBV15 and J is TRBJ2-7, with a weak D call TRBD2 (7 bases). Looked up from germline, CDR1 is LNHNV and CDR2 is YYDKDF (reference sequence). The CDR3 is made up of 16 amino acids. V dropped 0 bases and J dropped 6 bases, with 18 bases sitting between them. The CDR3 DNA reads as TGTGCCACCAGCAGAGACAGGGGAGGGAGAACCGCCGAGCAGTACTTC. Protein: CATSRDRGGRTAEQYF.

The V gene is TRBV27, the J gene TRBJ2-7, with D perhaps TRBD1 (6 bases). CDR3 length equals 15 residues. Germline values: CDR1 MNHEY, CDR2 SMNVEV (reference sequence). V was shortened by 2 bases and J by 4 bases, with 15 bases between the two germline ends. Here the CDR3 DNA reads TGTGCCAGCAGTTTAAGATGGCAGGGGACGTACGAGCAGTACTTC. Residues: CASSLRWQGTYEQYF.

The J gene is TRBJ2-3, the V gene TRBV5-1; 8 positions match TRBD2. The CDR3 spans 14 residues. Looked up from germline, CDR1 is SGHRS and CDR2 is YFSETQ. V lost 4 bases and J lost 4; bases outside the gene matches: 5. The CDR3 sequence is CASSIGTRSDTQYF. In DNA, the CDR3 is TGCGCCAGCAGCATTGGGACTAGATCAGATACGCAGTATTTT.

This rearrangement joins TRBV7-3 to TRBJ2-1; tentative D call: TRBD2 (6 bases). Trimming took 5 bases from V and 9 from J, leaving 20 bases between them. CDR1 and CDR2 from the germline V gene are SGHTA and FQGTGA. This CDR3 has 15 amino acids. As DNA, the CDR3 is TGTGCCAGCAGCCCAACTTTCGGGAGCACGAGTGAGCAGTTCTTC. Protein: CASSPTFGSTSEQFF.

The chain carries TRBV28 and TRBJ2-7; TRBD1 is a possible D gene (5 bases). Germline lookup yields CDR1 MDHEN and CDR2 SYDVKM. The CDR3 is 12 amino acids. V was shortened by 2 bases and J by 7 bases, with 9 bases between the two germline ends. This CDR3 is CASSLGAGEQYF. Written as DNA, the CDR3 is TGTGCCAGCAGTTTAGGGGCCGGAGAGCAGTACTTC.